Listed below are T cell receptor beta chains from one sample, sequenced in a study of regulatory T cells in long-lasting Graves disease. TCRdb reanalysed the multiplex PCR reads using MiXCR and keeps one entry per CDR3 protein. The sample has about 450,000 distinct CDR3 sequences, roughly a quarter seen once; the top ten hold about a quarter. The sample consisted of peripheral blood mononuclear cells (PBMCs), taken when the disease was refractory, from a patient treated with antithyroid drugs. All receptors derive from a female donor with Graves disease. CDR3s include the opening cysteine and the closing phenylalanine or tryptophan. The order of the fields is J gene, CDR3 length, V gene, D gene, CDR3 protein. D genes are given only for firm matches.

J gene: TRBJ2-5; CDR3 length: 14; V gene: TRBV7-2; D gene: -; CDR3 protein: CASSLDSGQETQYF
J gene: TRBJ2-2; CDR3 length: 16; V gene: TRBV7-8; D gene: -; CDR3 protein: CASCLSSRGNTGELFF
J gene: TRBJ1-1; CDR3 length: 15; V gene: TRBV5-4; D gene: TRBD1; CDR3 protein: CASSPTGQGDTEAFF
J gene: TRBJ2-2; CDR3 length: 14; V gene: TRBV5-1; D gene: TRBD1; CDR3 protein: CASSFWTGSGELFF
J gene: TRBJ1-1; CDR3 length: 15; V gene: TRBV5-1; D gene: TRBD1; CDR3 protein: CASSLGTGANTEAFF
J gene: TRBJ2-7; CDR3 length: 13; V gene: TRBV10-3; D gene: -; CDR3 protein: CAISQGSAYEQYF
J gene: TRBJ1-1; CDR3 length: 13; V gene: TRBV19; D gene: -; CDR3 protein: CASRQDGPGEAFF
J gene: TRBJ2-5; CDR3 length: 13; V gene: TRBV7-3; D gene: TRBD2; CDR3 protein: CASRAGAEETQYF
J gene: TRBJ1-2; CDR3 length: 13; V gene: TRBV10-3; D gene: TRBD1; CDR3 protein: CAIRGGQAYGYTF
J gene: TRBJ1-2; CDR3 length: 11; V gene: TRBV20-1; D gene: -; CDR3 protein: CSAPTGGGYTF
J gene: TRBJ1-2; CDR3 length: 12; V gene: TRBV28; D gene: -; CDR3 protein: CASSLLGGYYTF
J gene: TRBJ2-2; CDR3 length: 18; V gene: TRBV6-1; D gene: -; CDR3 protein: CASSKKIPGLLLSGELFF
J gene: TRBJ2-1; CDR3 length: 15; V gene: TRBV6-1; D gene: -; CDR3 protein: CASSVLGDGYNEQFF
J gene: TRBJ2-7; CDR3 length: 15; V gene: TRBV20-1; D gene: -; CDR3 protein: CSARGSGGSIYEQYF
J gene: TRBJ2-5; CDR3 length: 15; V gene: TRBV4-3; D gene: -; CDR3 protein: CASSQGVSGQETQYF
J gene: TRBJ1-1; CDR3 length: 15; V gene: TRBV15; D gene: -; CDR3 protein: CATSRGDKTDTEAFF
J gene: TRBJ1-2; CDR3 length: 14; V gene: TRBV7-2; D gene: -; CDR3 protein: CASSLAAGNYGYTF
J gene: TRBJ2-2; CDR3 length: 16; V gene: TRBV7-3; D gene: -; CDR3 protein: CASSLMANPNTGELFF
J gene: TRBJ1-1; CDR3 length: 13; V gene: TRBV2; D gene: -; CDR3 protein: CASRNTLSAEAFF
J gene: TRBJ2-5; CDR3 length: 14; V gene: TRBV10-3; D gene: TRBD2; CDR3 protein: CATALREGPETQYF
J gene: TRBJ2-7; CDR3 length: 16; V gene: TRBV7-2; D gene: TRBD2; CDR3 protein: CASSPPSGKRSYEQYF
J gene: TRBJ1-2; CDR3 length: 15; V gene: TRBV12-3/TRBV12-4; D gene: -; CDR3 protein: CASSLGTAERGRYTF
J gene: TRBJ1-2; CDR3 length: 14; V gene: TRBV7-2; D gene: -; CDR3 protein: CASSWGSGESGYTF
J gene: TRBJ1-1; CDR3 length: 16; V gene: TRBV20-1; D gene: TRBD1; CDR3 protein: CSARGWTGNTNTEAFF
J gene: TRBJ2-7; CDR3 length: 15; V gene: TRBV12-3/TRBV12-4; D gene: TRBD2; CDR3 protein: CASSPGTSWRDEQYF
J gene: TRBJ2-7; CDR3 length: 11; V gene: TRBV7-9; D gene: -; CDR3 protein: CASAVDHEQYF